Included here is one T cell receptor beta chain sequence, with context. The data are from a study of cytomegalovirus exposure and HLA in healthy donors. PCR employed 60 Vbeta and 13 Jbeta primers. Data came from immunoSEQ multiplex PCR; TCRdb stores just in-frame clones and leaves some out. The sample lists about 190,000 clones; roughly 80% were seen once. Sequenced: PBMCs. This TCR derives from a woman under 30 in good health and CMV-seronegative.

This CDR3 reads CASSLFIGQGNYGYTF. Here the CDR3 DNA reads TGTGCCAGCAGTTTATTCATAGGACAGGGAAACTATGGCTACACCTTC. The V gene is TRBV28, the J gene TRBJ1-2, with 8 bases fitting TRBD1. CDR3 length equals 16 residues. Trimming took 1 base from V and 2 from J; bases not matched to a gene: 6. The V gene's germline CDR1 is MDHEN and CDR2 SYDVKM.